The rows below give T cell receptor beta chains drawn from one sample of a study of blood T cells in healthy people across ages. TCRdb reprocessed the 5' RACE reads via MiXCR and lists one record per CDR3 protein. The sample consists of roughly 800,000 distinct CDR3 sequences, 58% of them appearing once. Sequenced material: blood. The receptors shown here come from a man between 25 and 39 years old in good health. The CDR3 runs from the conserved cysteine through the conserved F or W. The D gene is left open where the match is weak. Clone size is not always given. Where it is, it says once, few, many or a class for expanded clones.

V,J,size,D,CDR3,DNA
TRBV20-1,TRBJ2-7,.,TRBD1,CSASGTGTITYEQYF,TGCAGTGCTTCCGGGACAGGGACAATCACCTACGAGCAGTACTTC
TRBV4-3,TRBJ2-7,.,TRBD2,CASSQLSGRAYEQYF,TGCGCCAGCAGCCAATTAAGCGGGAGGGCCTACGAGCAGTACTTC
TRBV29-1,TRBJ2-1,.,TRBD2,CSVEGVLAGAQETQFF,TGTAGCGTTGAAGGGGTGCTAGCGGGGGCTCAAGAGACCCAGTTCTTC
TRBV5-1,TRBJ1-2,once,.,CASSLNGNGYTF,TGCGCCAGCAGCTTAAACGGGAATGGCTACACCTTC
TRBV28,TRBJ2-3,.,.,CASSSRASTDTQYF,TGTGCCAGCAGCAGCAGAGCTAGCACAGATACGCAGTATTTT
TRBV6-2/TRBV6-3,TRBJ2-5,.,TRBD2,CASRKGLAELYNEQYF,TGTGCCAGCAGGAAGGGACTAGCGGAGCTTTACAATGAGCAGTACTTC
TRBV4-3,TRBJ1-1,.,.,CASSQAARQINTEAFF,TGCGCCAGCAGCCAAGCAGCTCGACAAATCAACACTGAAGCTTTCTTT
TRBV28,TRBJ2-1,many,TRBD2,CASSPPTSNSYNEQFF,TGTGCCAGCAGTCCTCCGACTAGCAATTCCTACAATGAGCAGTTCTTC
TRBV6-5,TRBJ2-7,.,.,CASSYRSGTRFGQYF,TGTGCCAGCAGTTACCGGTCAGGAACACGATTTGGCCAGTACTTC
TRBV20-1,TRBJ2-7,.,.,CSARGIGYEQYF,TGCAGTGCTAGGGGGATAGGGTACGAGCAGTACTTC
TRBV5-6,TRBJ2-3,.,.,CASSLGGVADTQYF,TGTGCCAGCAGCTTAGGTGGGGTCGCAGATACGCAGTATTTT
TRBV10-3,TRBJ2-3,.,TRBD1,CAISEGQGFTDTQYF,TGTGCCATCAGTGAAGGACAGGGGTTCACAGATACGCAGTATTTT
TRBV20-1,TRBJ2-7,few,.,CSGTESSYEQYF,TGCAGTGGGACCGAGAGCTCCTACGAGCAGTACTTC
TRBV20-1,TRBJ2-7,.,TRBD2,CSARDNLAGVFEQYF,TGCAGTGCTAGAGATAATCTAGCGGGAGTTTTCGAGCAGTACTTC
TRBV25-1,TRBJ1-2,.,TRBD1,CASSGSDRVNGYTF,TGTGCCAGCAGTGGATCGGACAGGGTGAATGGCTACACCTTC
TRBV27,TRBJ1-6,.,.,CASSYEGLNSPLHF,TGTGCCAGCAGTTACGAGGGGCTCAATTCACCCCTCCACTTT
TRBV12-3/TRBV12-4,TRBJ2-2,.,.,CASSWPQGGATGELFF,TGTGCCAGCAGTTGGCCACAGGGAGGCGCCACCGGGGAGCTGTTTTTT
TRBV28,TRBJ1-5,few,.,CASSIGHRISNQPQHF,TGTGCCAGCAGCATCGGCCACCGGATAAGCAATCAGCCCCAGCATTTT
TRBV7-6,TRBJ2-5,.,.,CASSPGVVETQYF,TGTGCCAGCAGCCCAGGGGTAGTGGAGACCCAGTACTTC
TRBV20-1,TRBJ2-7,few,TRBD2,CSARDSGRGNCEQYF,TGCAGTGCTAGAGACAGCGGGAGGGGAAACTGCGAGCAGTACTTC
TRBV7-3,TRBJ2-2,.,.,CASSLLSTGELFF,TGTGCCAGCAGCTTACTATCCACCGGGGAGCTGTTTTTT
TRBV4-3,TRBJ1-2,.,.,CASSRQGAGYGYTF,TGCGCCAGCAGCCGACAAGGGGCGGGCTATGGCTACACCTTC
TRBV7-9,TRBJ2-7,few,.,CASSLDTTYEQYF,TGTGCCAGCAGCTTAGACACAACCTACGAGCAGTACTTC
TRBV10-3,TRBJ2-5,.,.,CATRDFGETQYF,TGTGCCACGCGGGATTTTGGGGAGACCCAGTACTTC
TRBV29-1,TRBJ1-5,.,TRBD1,CSVGGQVNQPQHF,TGCAGCGTTGGAGGACAGGTAAATCAGCCCCAGCATTTT